This record looks at one TCR beta chain sequence and its context. In the authors' workflow: Reference gene primer amplification gave estimated nucleated cell counts. Clones were read by immunoSEQ multiplex PCR, and TCRdb kept only the in-frame ones, dropping some. V, J and clone size were drawn from that table, and D and trimming were deduced from the DNA. The profile shows under 150,000 clones, approximately 68% of them singletons. The data derive from a study of blood T cell repertoires in COVID-19. For the study at large: Samples came from the United States, Italy and Spain, spanning acute and convalescent COVID-19. Nucleic acid was either cDNA or gDNA, and it came from T cells, B-cell-depleted T cells, or PBMCs.

The CDR3 is 15 amino acids. The ends were cut back, 4 bases at V and 7 bases at J, with 19 bases in the middle. Germline V lookup: CDR1 SGHAT, CDR2 FQNNGV. J is TRBJ1-2 and V is TRBV11-2; possible D gene TRBD1, 5 bases. The sequence was obtained from a woman aged 70 to 79 with acute or convalescent COVID-19. Sequenced: peripheral blood. The DNA for the CDR3 is TGTGCCAGCAGCTCCCGGGAGGGGCGCGATTTTGGCTACACCTTC. Its translation is CASSSREGRDFGYTF.